A single sample gave rise to the 8 T cell receptor beta chains below, sequenced in a study of beta chain features in type 1 diabetes. These receptors are not linked to any known antigen. Overall study results and limits: Among all four CD4+ subsets, Type 1 diabetes patients had TCRB CDR3s that were moderately but significantly shorter.

Sequenced material consisted of expressed TCRB transcripts (all of the isolated RNA was reverse transcribed). Some clones are missing from TCRdb's copy, which holds only in-frame ones; the method was immunoSEQ multiplex PCR. The sample shows 300,000 to 450,000 clones, 10% to 15% of them seen only once. Sequenced input: naive CD4+ T cells from blood. The receptors were gathered from a young woman with type 1 diabetes.

This clone was seen only a few times. The V gene is TRBV5-1, the J gene TRBJ1-4, with 7 bases lining up with TRBD1. The J segment lost 8 bases and the V segment lost 3 bases, leaving 7 bases of the junction unmatched. The CDR3 is 14 residues long. CDR1 SGHRS and CDR2 YFSETQ come from the germline V gene. DNA for the CDR3: TGCGCCAGCAGCTCCGGGGACAGTGGGGAAAAACTGTTTTTT. Translation: CASSSGDSGEKLFF. Filled out from reference TRBV5-1 and TRBJ1-4, the complete variable domain reads KAGVTQTPRYLIKTRGQQVTLSCSPISGHRSVSWYQQTPGQGLQFLFEYFSETQRNKGNFPGRFSGRQFSNSRSEMNVSTLELGDSALYLCASSSGDSGEKLFFGSGTQLSVL.

This clone was observed a handful of times. Other DNA sequences in the same sample also yield this CDR3. The CDR3 is CASSSGQGTEAFF. CDR3 bases: TGTGCCAGCAGTTCGGGACAGGGCACTGAAGCTTTCTTT. The chain combines TRBV28 with TRBJ1-1, with 9 bases matching TRBD1. The CDR3 spans 13 residues. Germline V CDR1 and CDR2: MDHEN, SYDVKM. Losses at the gene ends were 4 bases for V and 4 bases for J; bases not matched to a gene: 1.

The chain carries TRBV27 and TRBJ2-1, with 7 nucleotides matching TRBD2. Germline CDR1 MNHEY, CDR2 SMNVEV (reference sequence). The CDR3 is made up of 16 amino acids. V was clipped by 2 bases and J by 1 base; unmatched bases: 5. In DNA form, the CDR3 reads TGTGCCAGCAGTTTAGGGTCTAGCGGATCCTACAATGAGCAGTTCTTC. Protein: CASSLGSSGSYNEQFF.

CDR3 sequence (DNA): TGCGCCAGCAGCCAAGATTGGCCAGGGCACCGGTACGAGCAGTACTTC. This translates into CASSQDWPGHRYEQYF. The rearrangement links TRBV4-1 to TRBJ2-7, with D possibly being TRBD1 (5 bases). There are 16 residues in the CDR3. Trimming took off 0 bases at V and 4 bases at J, with 16 bases between the two ends. The germline gives CDR1 MGHRA, CDR2 YSYEKL.

J is TRBJ2-7 and V is TRBV12-5, with D possibly being TRBD1 (5 bases). Trimming left V 5 bases short and J 3 bases short, with 11 bases between. Germline assignment: CDR1 LGHNT and CDR2 FRNRAP. CDR3 length: 13 amino acids. The CDR3 protein is CASGLRRDYEQYF. In DNA, the CDR3 is TGTGCTAGTGGTCTCCGCAGGGACTACGAGCAGTACTTC.

This chain links TRBV5-4 with TRBJ2-1; 9 bases map to TRBD1. Looked up from germline, CDR1 is SGHNT and CDR2 is YYREEE (reference sequence). The junction had 4 bases not matched to a gene; V was cut back by 2 bases and J by 7 bases. This CDR3 has 14 residues. CDR3: CASSFLQGANEQFF. CDR3 DNA sequence: TGTGCCAGCAGCTTCTTACAGGGGGCTAATGAGCAGTTCTTC.

The chain has TRBV19 and TRBJ2-1, with D possibly being TRBD2 (6 bases). The CDR3 has 15 amino acids. CDR1 is LNHDA and CDR2 is SQIVND in the germline V gene (reference sequence). The germline V and J ends were trimmed by 2 bases and 3 bases, with 11 bases remaining between them. The CDR3 nucleotides read TGTGCCAGTAGTATATCTCGCGGGATCTACAATGAGCAGTTCTTC. The encoded protein is CASSISRGIYNEQFF.

Points on this clone: Other DNA variants within this sample encode the same CDR3. This rearrangement joins TRBV7-2 to TRBJ2-2; D remains ambiguous. With 1 base removed from V and 1 base from J, the gap between germline ends came to 4 bases. Germline V gene lookup returns CDR1 SGHTA and CDR2 FQGNSA. CDR3 length: 14 residues. The CDR3 sequence is CASSLGGNTGELFF. The CDR3 bases are TGTGCCAGCAGCTTAGGCGGGAACACCGGGGAGCTGTTTTTT. The whole variable domain, filled in from reference TRBV7-2 and TRBJ2-2, reads GAGVSQSPSNKVTEKGKDVELRCDPISGHTALYWYRQSLGQGLEFLIYFQGNSAPDKSGLPSDRFSAERTGGSVSTLTIQRTQQEDSAVYLCASSLGGNTGELFFGEGSRLTVL.